These 3 T cell receptor beta chains were sequenced from one sample in a study of CD8 T cells in Susac syndrome. An amount of RNA that ranged from roughly 0.5 to 1 ug was reverse transcribed with random hexamers. TCRdb processed the immunoSEQ multiplex PCR reads anew with MiXCR; each CDR3 protein has one entry. This sample has 160,000 or so distinct CDR3 sequences, with roughly 92% found just once. The sample consisted of CD4+ T cells from PBMCs. The receptors stem from a human donor with Susac syndrome.

The chain couples TRBV12-3 or TRBV12-4 to TRBJ2-2; 14 bases align to TRBD2. CDR3 length: 18 residues. Trimming took 3 bases from V and 5 from J; bases not matched to a gene: 8. The DNA of the CDR3 is TGTGCCAGCAGTTTCAGACTAGCGGGGGGGCGGTTGACCGGGGAGCTGTTTTTT. Translated, it gives CASSFRLAGGRLTGELFF.

The V and J genes are TRBV11-2 and TRBJ2-7; D not resolved. This CDR3 contains 13 residues. Germline V gene lookup returns CDR1 SGHAT and CDR2 FQNNGV. The V end lost 0 bases, the J end lost 7 bases, and 10 bases lay between the germline ends. The CDR3 DNA sequence: TGTGCCAGCAGCTTAGATCGATCCGGGGAGCAGTACTTC. Its protein is CASSLDRSGEQYF.

The chain carries TRBV9 and TRBJ2-3; 8 bases are shared with TRBD2. Losses at the gene ends were 6 bases for V and 5 bases for J; bases not matched to a gene: 11. The CDR3 consists of 15 residues. Germline lookup yields CDR1 SGDLS and CDR2 YYNGEE. CDR3 loop: CASTPTGGAEDTQYF. The CDR3, as DNA: TGTGCCAGCACCCCTACCGGGGGGGCAGAAGATACGCAGTATTTT.